The 8 T cell receptor beta chains reported below all come from one sample, sequenced in a study of T-cell reconstitution after alpha-beta-depleted transplantation in children. Using unique molecular identifiers, the investigators prepared the TCRbeta library. TCRdb analysed the PCR reads with MiXCR anew, one entry per CDR3 protein. This sample has roughly 100,000 distinct CDR3 sequences; over 6% occur once, and the top ten carry over 15%. Sequencing used PBMCs, obtained before TCRalphabeta/CD19-depleted stem cell transplant. These receptors were obtained from a boy aged 2-9 years with acute lymphoblastic leukemia, due to receive a stem cell transplant.

This clonotype showed up many times. The chain uses TRBV20-1 and TRBJ2-7; TRBD1 matches 7 bases. The CDR3 sequence is 15 residues long. Unmatched junction bases numbered 11, after V lost 2 bases and J lost 4 bases. Germline assignment: CDR1 DFQATT and CDR2 SNEGSKA (reference sequence). Written as DNA, the CDR3 is TGCAGTGCTAGACAACGACAGGGTCTAGCTTACGAGCAGTACTTC. It translates to CSARQRQGLAYEQYF.

In its sample, this clonotype was seen many times. The CDR3 sequence: CASSVDGSPTDTQYF. The DNA of the CDR3 is TGTGCCAGCAGCGTAGACGGTTCTCCGACAGATACGCAGTATTTT. J is TRBJ2-3 and V is TRBV9; D is ambiguous. V was shortened by 0 bases and J by 3 bases, with 11 bases between the two germline ends. Germline lookup yields CDR1 SGDLS and CDR2 YYNGEE. This CDR3 is built from 15 residues. The full variable domain, completed using reference TRBV9 and TRBJ2-3, is DSGVTQTPKHLITATGQRVTLRCSPRSGDLSVYWYQQSLDQGLQFLIQYYNGEERAKGNILERFSAQQFPDLHSELNLSSLELGDSALYFCASSVDGSPTDTQYFGPGTRLTVL.

This clonotype was observed many times. For the CDR3, the DNA is TGTGCCAGCGCCATCGAGGGCAATCAGCCCCAGCATTTT. Translation: CASAIEGNQPQHF. The rearrangement joins TRBV28 to TRBJ1-5; D remains unclear. This CDR3 has 13 amino acids. CDR1 and CDR2 (germline): MDHEN, SYDVKM. V lost 8 bases and J lost 2, with 10 bases in between.

The J gene is TRBJ1-2, the V gene TRBV20-1; D gene unclear. This CDR3 is built from 14 residues. Germline V CDR1 and CDR2: DFQATT, SNEGSKA (reference sequence). Trimming left V 1 base short and J 0 bases short, with 9 bases between. CDR3 amino acids: CSARAPTANYGYTF. The DNA for the CDR3 is TGCAGTGCTAGAGCCCCCACGGCTAACTATGGCTACACCTTC.

This clonotype showed up many times. The chain is built from TRBV6-1 and TRBJ2-5; TRBD2 matches at 8 bases. This CDR3 contains 12 residues. The V segment lost 10 bases and the J segment 5 bases; nucleotides outside the gene matches: 6. In germline, CDR1 is MNHNS, CDR2 SASEGT. The chain's CDR3 is CAIGGGWETQYF. CDR3 coding DNA: TGTGCCATCGGGGGGGGGTGGGAGACCCAGTACTTC.

This clonotype was seen a handful of times. The V and J genes are TRBV5-6 and TRBJ2-4; tentatively, D is TRBD2 (5 bases). This CDR3 is built from 12 residues. Germline V CDR1 and CDR2: SGHDT, YYEEEE. The V end was cut by 4 bases, the J end by 8 bases, with 10 bases between. The CDR3 nucleotides read TGTGCCAGCAGCGTAACCGGGGACATTCAGTACTTC. Its translation is CASSVTGDIQYF.

In this sample, this clonotype turned up many times. CDR3 region: CASRGLAGDTGELFF. CDR3 DNA: TGTGCCAGCAGGGGACTAGCAGGGGACACCGGGGAGCTGTTTTTT. The chain couples TRBV6-5 to TRBJ2-2; 9 positions agree with TRBD2. Germline loops: CDR1 MNHEY, CDR2 SVGAGI. The trim removed 6 bases at V and 3 bases at J, leaving 5 bases unmatched. The CDR3 totals 15 residues.

This clonotype was seen at least ten times. CDR3 DNA sequence: TGTGCCAGCAGTCCCGGACTAGCGGGGGTCATCTACGAGCAGTACTTC. Translated, it gives CASSPGLAGVIYEQYF. The rearrangement links TRBV12-3 or TRBV12-4 to TRBJ2-7, with 13 bases lining up with TRBD2. There are 16 residues in the CDR3. The V gene end was trimmed by 5 bases and the J gene end by 3 bases; junction bases not matched to a gene: 7.